The 21 T cell receptor beta chains in this list originate from one sample, sequenced in a study of response to subunit inactivated influenza vaccine. TCRdb passed the RT-PCR reads through MiXCR, listing each CDR3 protein once. The table shows fewer than 750,000 distinct CDR3 sequences, with less than 15% occurring only once. The sample was PBMCs from blood, taken 11 to 12 days after vaccination. The receptors were sampled from a man aged 45 to 65 who received an inactivated influenza vaccine.

The rearrangement joins TRBV10-3 to TRBJ1-6; weak D call: TRBD1 (6 bases). V lost 0 bases, J lost 7 bases, and 13 bases lay in between. Germline V gives CDR1 ENHRY, CDR2 SYGVKD. The CDR3 is 16 amino acids. The CDR3: CAISESQTGLNSPLHF. The CDR3 DNA is TGTGCCATCAGTGAGTCCCAGACAGGATTAAATTCACCCCTCCACTTT.

The rearrangement links TRBV12-3 or TRBV12-4 to TRBJ2-5; a weak D match, TRBD2 (7 bases). The V and J ends lost 0 bases and 6 bases respectively, with 14 bases between them. This CDR3 region has 15 residues. The CDR3 region is CASSLARGGGQTQYF. DNA of the CDR3: TGTGCCAGCAGTTTAGCGCGGGGCGGGGGCCAGACCCAGTACTTC.

This clonotype was found many times. The chain couples TRBV12-3 or TRBV12-4 to TRBJ2-1; D unclear. The CDR3 has 13 residues. Trimming left V 7 bases short and J 6 bases short, with 13 bases between. The DNA of the CDR3 is TGTGCCAGCAACCTGGGCCCCCCCAATGAGCAGTTCTTC. Translation: CASNLGPPNEQFF.

The V gene is TRBV20-1, the J gene TRBJ1-1, with D tentatively TRBD1 (5 bases). The CDR3 spans 16 residues. Germline values: CDR1 DFQATT, CDR2 SNEGSKA (reference sequence). With 0 bases removed from V and 0 bases from J, the gap between germline ends came to 14 bases. The CDR3 DNA reads TGCAGTGCTAGAGATCCCCGAAGACAGATGAACACTGAAGCTTTCTTT. Its translation is CSARDPRRQMNTEAFF.

This clonotype was observed a few times. The chain combines TRBV4-3 with TRBJ2-6; 7 nucleotides align to TRBD1. The length of the CDR3 is 18 residues. Germline V gene sequence: CDR1 LGHNA, CDR2 YSLEER. J was trimmed by 4 bases and V by 1 base; bases with no gene match: 10. CDR3 protein: CASSQGRQGNTGANVLTF. The CDR3 DNA sequence: TGCGCCAGCAGCCAAGGTCGACAGGGAAATACCGGGGCCAACGTCCTGACTTTC.

This clonotype was recorded at least ten times. This chain uses TRBV5-5 with TRBJ1-1, with D possibly matching TRBD1 (5 bases). Germline V gene sequence: CDR1 SGHKS, CDR2 YYEKEE (reference sequence). The CDR3 contains 15 residues. V shed 4 bases and J shed 1 base, with 14 bases lying between them. The CDR3, as DNA: TGTGCCAGCAGCCTTTCTGGGGGAAGGAACACTGAAGCTTTCTTT. As protein: CASSLSGGRNTEAFF.

This sequence joins TRBV7-8 and TRBJ1-1, with D perhaps matching TRBD1 (6 bases). Germline loops: CDR1 SGHVS, CDR2 FQNEAQ. This CDR3 region has 13 residues. Between the trimmed V and J ends, which lost 7 bases and 4 bases, there was a span of 13 bases. CDR3 loop: CASTQGLGTEAFF. The CDR3 DNA follows: TGTGCCAGCACACAGGGCCTTGGCACTGAAGCTTTCTTT. The whole variable domain, filled in from reference TRBV7-8 and TRBJ1-1, reads GAGVSQSPRYKVAKRGQDVALRCDPISGHVSLFWYQQALGQGPEFLTYFQNEAQLDKSGLPSDRFFAERPEGSVSTLKIQRTQQEDSAVYLCASTQGLGTEAFFGQGTRLTVV.

This clonotype was recorded a few times. CDR3 sequence (DNA): TGTGCCAGCAGTTTAAGGGGTACTGGGGCCAACGTCCTGACTTTC. Translated: CASSLRGTGANVLTF. V usage is TRBV6-5 and J usage is TRBJ2-6; D is possibly TRBD1 (5 bases). With 4 bases removed from V and 2 bases from J, the gap between germline ends came to 9 bases. Germline V gene sequence: CDR1 MNHEY, CDR2 SVGAGI. This CDR3 is built from 15 residues.

The chain has TRBV12-3 or TRBV12-4 and TRBJ2-5, with D perhaps given as TRBD1 or TRBD2 (5 bases each). The V end was cut by 5 bases, the J end by 2 bases, with 12 bases between. The CDR3 runs 14 residues. The CDR3 DNA reads TGTGCCAGCAGTCGGGACGGACGACAAGAGACCCAGTACTTC. It yields the protein CASSRDGRQETQYF.

This clonotype is medium-sized in the sample. CDR3 protein: CASSPMGNEQFF. The CDR3 nucleotides are TGTGCCAGCTCACCGATGGGGAATGAGCAGTTCTTC. The chain employs TRBV18 and TRBJ2-1; no reliable D call. CDR3 length: 12 amino acids. V lost 3 bases, J lost 7 bases, and 7 bases lay in between. Germline-derived CDR1 and CDR2 are KGHSH and LQKENI.

This clonotype has just a few counts. The chain carries TRBV5-1 and TRBJ2-1, with D maybe TRBD1 (6 bases). CDR1 is SGHRS, CDR2 YFSETQ, per germline. Trimming stripped 0 bases from V and 6 bases from J, with 13 bases between. This CDR3 contains 15 residues. CDR3 sequence: CASSLGMGHRNEQFF. The DNA of the CDR3 is TGCGCCAGCAGCTTGGGAATGGGACACCGCAATGAGCAGTTCTTC.

This clonotype was seen only a few times. The rearrangement joins TRBV7-6 to TRBJ1-5; D gene uncertain. Trimming cost V 1 base and J 7 bases, with 11 bases left between them. The CDR3 extends over 14 amino acids. The germline V gene encodes CDR1 SGHVS and CDR2 FNYEAQ. CDR3 in DNA: TGTGCCAGCAGCTTAGGGGAATCGTACCAGCCCCAGCATTTT. Translating gives CASSLGESYQPQHF.

This clonotype appeared a few times. CDR3 DNA: TGTGCCAGCAGCGCCCCAACTAGCGGGAGGATGCATACGCAGTATTTT. This translates into CASSAPTSGRMHTQYF. This chain joins TRBV7-2 and TRBJ2-3, with 12 bases fitting TRBD2. V lost 5 bases and J lost 7; bases outside the gene matches: 10. Germline-derived CDR1 and CDR2 are SGHTA and FQGNSA. The CDR3 has 16 residues.

The V and J genes are TRBV7-6 and TRBJ1-1; the D is unclear. This CDR3 is 14 amino acids long. Germline assignment: CDR1 SGHVS and CDR2 FNYEAQ. Trimming removed 0 bases at V and 2 bases at J, with 7 bases between. The CDR3 loop is CASSLAESNTEAFF. The CDR3 DNA reads as TGTGCCAGCAGCTTAGCGGAATCAAACACTGAAGCTTTCTTT.

J is TRBJ2-3 and V is TRBV12-3 or TRBV12-4, with D unclear. The CDR3 is 16 residues long. Trimming shortened V by 3 bases and J by 2 bases, and 15 bases separated the two germline ends. The CDR3 loop is CASSFSLAVYTDTQYF. The CDR3 DNA reads as TGTGCCAGCAGTTTCTCCCTCGCGGTTTACACAGATACGCAGTATTTT.

This clonotype has only a few counts. The chain recombines TRBV9 with TRBJ2-1, with 14 bases lining up with TRBD2. Germline values: CDR1 SGDLS, CDR2 YYNGEE. The CDR3 is made up of 18 amino acids. With V trimmed by 4 bases and J by 9 bases, 15 bases remained unmatched. The CDR3 sequence is CASSQGDRGLAGVVEQFF. DNA of the CDR3: TGTGCCAGCAGCCAAGGGGACAGGGGACTAGCGGGAGTTGTTGAGCAGTTCTTC.

This clonotype was seen repeatedly, ten times or more. The chain carries TRBV12-3 or TRBV12-4 and TRBJ2-2, with D possibly being TRBD1 (6 bases). The V gene lost 7 bases and the J gene lost 5 bases, with 20 bases spanning the gap. CDR3 length: 16 amino acids. The CDR3 DNA reads as TGTGCCAGCAACCCACGAGGGGCAAGGGGGACCGGGGAGCTGTTTTTT. Protein: CASNPRGARGTGELFF.

The chain has TRBV19 and TRBJ1-2; D not resolved. V gave up 2 bases and J gave up 8 bases, with 12 bases separating them. Germline CDR1 and CDR2: LNHDA and SQIVND (reference sequence). The length of the CDR3 is 13 residues. CDR3 amino acids: CASSIRRREGYTF. The CDR3 coding sequence is TGTGCCAGTAGTATACGGAGGAGAGAGGGCTACACCTTC.

This clonotype occurred a few times. The chain couples TRBV20-1 to TRBJ2-5; TRBD1 matches 9 bases. Germline CDR1 reads DFQATT; CDR2 reads SNEGSKA (reference sequence). CDR3 length equals 13 residues. Unmatched junction bases numbered 6, after V lost 7 bases and J lost 3 bases. CDR3 bases: TGCAGTGTCCCCGGGACAGGGAAAGAGACCCAGTACTTC. The encoded protein is CSVPGTGKETQYF.

In its sample, this clonotype was seen a few times. The chain's CDR3 is CASSLYARETQYF. In DNA, the CDR3 is TGCGCCAGCAGCTTGTATGCTCGAGAGACCCAGTACTTC. V gene TRBV5-1 combines with J gene TRBJ2-5; unclear D gene. Per germline, CDR1 SGHRS and CDR2 YFSETQ. V lost 1 base and J lost 4, with 8 bases in between. The CDR3 sequence is 13 residues long.

This clonotype turned up a few times. The V and J genes are TRBV14 and TRBJ2-3; D ambiguous. The CDR3 contains 16 residues. Per germline, CDR1 SGHDN and CDR2 FVKESK. V was shortened by 1 base and J by 0 bases, with 11 bases between the two germline ends. CDR3 coding DNA: TGTGCCAGCAGCCAAGTGCCAGGCCCTAGCACAGATACGCAGTATTTT. Translation: CASSQVPGPSTDTQYF.